The 5 T cell receptor beta chains below were found in one sample sequenced in a study of blood T cells in healthy people across ages. Through a sample-barcoded 5' primer and a J-beta primer mix, a second PCR was run for roughly 7 to 12 cycles. TCRdb reanalysed the 5' RACE reads using MiXCR and keeps one entry per CDR3 protein. There are some 1.4 million distinct CDR3 sequences in the sample; about 40% occur only once, and 7% to 9% lies in the top ten. The sequenced material came from blood. The receptor set was obtained from a woman in her late teens or twenties in good health.

A few counts support this clonotype. The V call is TRBV10-2, the J call TRBJ2-3; 8 nucleotides line up with TRBD2. With 3 bases clipped from V and 11 bases from J, the junction kept 7 bases outside the gene matches. The CDR3 is made up of 13 amino acids. From germline, CDR1 is WSHSY and CDR2 SAAADI. CDR3 DNA sequence: TGCGCCAGCAGTGAATCCCTTCTAGCGGGGCAGTATTTT. Translation gives CASSESLLAGQYF.

About this clonotype itself: An end of the junction differs from the germline gene, which may be a read error. J is TRBJ2-7 and V is TRBV10-3, with unresolved D. The germline CDR1 and CDR2 sequences are ENHRY and SYGVKD. The CDR3 spans 13 residues. CDR3 in DNA: TGTGCCATCAGTGATATGGGCTCCTCCGAGCAGTACTTC. Amino acids: CAISDMGSSEQYF.

V usage is TRBV4-1 and J usage is TRBJ2-5, with 7 bases matching TRBD2. The J call may be wrong; the DNA end is better matched by TRBJ2-7. This CDR3 comprises 15 residues. CDR1 MGHRA and CDR2 YSYEKL come from the germline V gene. The CDR3 loop is CASSQTGTKNYEQYF. The CDR3 DNA follows: TGCGCCAGCAGCCAAACCGGGACTAAGAACTACGAGCAGTACTTC.

The genes are TRBV7-6 and TRBJ2-4; D call uncertain. The J call is in doubt because the DNA end fits TRBJ2-5 better. In germline, CDR1 is SGHVS, CDR2 FNYEAQ. The CDR3 contains 16 residues. CDR3 DNA sequence: TGTGCCAGCAGCTTAGGGGGTGTGGGCGGTAAAGAGACCCAGTACTTC. Its protein is CASSLGGVGGKETQYF.

The chain links TRBV7-2 to TRBJ1-5, with D tentatively TRBD1 (5 bases). With 2 bases removed from V and 2 bases from J, the gap between germline ends came to 10 bases. CDR3 size: 15 residues. Germline loops: CDR1 SGHTA, CDR2 FQGNSA. CDR3 amino acids: CASSLQGPGNQPQHF. In DNA form, the CDR3 reads TGTGCCAGCAGCTTACAGGGACCGGGCAATCAGCCCCAGCATTTT.